A single sample gave rise to the 20 T cell receptor beta chains below, sequenced in a study of cytomegalovirus exposure and HLA in healthy donors. Amplification used 60 Vbeta primers and 13 Jbeta primers. Profiling relied on immunoSEQ multiplex PCR, and the TCRdb table lists in-frame clones only, not all of them. The data contain nearly 100,000 clones, roughly 10% of them seen just once; the ten biggest clones take up 4.5% to 6%. The sequencing sample was made of PBMCs. These receptors came from a man aged 50 to 59 in good health and CMV-seropositive.

The chain has TRBV10-3 and TRBJ2-1, with a weak D call TRBD2 (6 bases). CDR3 length equals 16 residues. The germline V and J ends were trimmed by 0 bases and 7 bases, with 16 bases remaining between them. From germline, CDR1 is ENHRY and CDR2 SYGVKD. The CDR3 DNA reads TGTGCCATCAGTGAGTCGATAAGCGGGCGGGGAAATGAGCAGTTCTTC. Amino acid sequence: CAISESISGRGNEQFF.

This clone was seen more than once but under ten times. The chain carries TRBV7-9 and TRBJ2-7; 9 positions agree with TRBD2. CDR1 is SEHNR, CDR2 FQNEAQ, per germline (reference sequence). The CDR3 extends over 14 amino acids. Losses at the gene ends were 2 bases for V and 3 bases for J; bases not matched to a gene: 2. As DNA, the CDR3 is TGTGCCAGCAGCTTAAGCGGGGGGCACTACGAGCAGTACTTC. Its protein product is CASSLSGGHYEQYF.

This clone occurred a few times. V usage is TRBV7-9 and J usage is TRBJ1-4, with D unresolved. The CDR3 consists of 16 residues. V lost 3 bases and J 7 bases, leaving 18 bases between the germline ends. Germline V gives CDR1 SEHNR, CDR2 FQNEAQ (reference sequence). The CDR3 protein is CASSFGGSVSREKLFF. CDR3 nucleotides: TGTGCCAGCAGCTTCGGAGGGTCTGTGTCTCGTGAAAAACTGTTTTTT.

This clone has only a few counts. J is TRBJ2-5 and V is TRBV29-1, with a possible D match to TRBD2 (6 bases). Germline loops: CDR1 SQVTM, CDR2 ANQGSEA. The CDR3 extends over 13 amino acids. The V and J ends lost 3 bases and 4 bases respectively, with 12 bases between them. The CDR3 spells CSVDDGSTETQYF. The DNA of the CDR3 is TGCAGCGTTGATGACGGGAGTACAGAGACCCAGTACTTC. Looking up the rest from reference TRBV29-1 and TRBJ2-5 gives the full variable domain: SAVISQKPSRDICQRGTSLTIQCQVDSQVTMMFWYRQQPGQSLTLIATANQGSEATYESGFVIDKFPISRPNLTFSTLTVSNMSPEDSSIYLCSVDDGSTETQYFGPGTRLLVL.

The chain couples TRBV29-1 to TRBJ2-7; D gene unclear. This CDR3 has 14 amino acids. Germline V CDR1 and CDR2: SQVTM, ANQGSEA. V dropped 6 bases and J dropped 2 bases, with 17 bases sitting between them. This CDR3 reads CSVVYVLSTYEQYF. DNA for the CDR3: TGCAGCGTGGTTTATGTTCTCTCTACCTACGAGCAGTACTTC.

This clone was detected only a few times. V gene TRBV30 combines with J gene TRBJ2-7; D possibly corresponds to TRBD2 (7 bases). The germline V and J ends were trimmed by 3 bases and 5 bases, with 17 bases remaining between them. From germline, CDR1 is GTSNPN and CDR2 SVGIG (reference sequence). The length of the CDR3 is 14 residues. The CDR3 sequence: CAWRWGGRSHEQYF. Written as DNA, the CDR3 is TGTGCCTGGAGATGGGGGGGCAGGAGCCACGAGCAGTACTTC.

The chain is built from TRBV19 and TRBJ1-5; D is possibly TRBD1 (6 bases). This CDR3 is built from 17 residues. Germline-derived CDR1 and CDR2 are LNHDA and SQIVND (reference sequence). Deletions cut 4 bases from V and 8 bases from J, with 24 bases between. CDR3 region: CASSTQLQQGVAKPQHF. CDR3 DNA sequence: TGTGCCAGTAGTACGCAATTGCAACAGGGCGTTGCTAAGCCCCAGCATTTT.

The CDR3 coding sequence is TGCAGCGTTGCGACTAGAGGGTCCTACAATGAGCAGTTCTTC. It encodes CSVATRGSYNEQFF. The V call is TRBV29-1, the J call TRBJ2-1; a possible D gene is TRBD2 (6 bases). Trimming stripped 4 bases from V and 1 base from J, with 11 bases between. Germline CDR1 reads SQVTM; CDR2 reads ANQGSEA. The CDR3 runs to 14 residues.

This clone has more than one count but fewer than ten. This sequence joins TRBV4-1 and TRBJ2-1; D perhaps matches TRBD2 (6 bases). The CDR3 totals 18 residues. Trimming took 2 bases from V and 8 from J, leaving 25 bases between them. Germline V gives CDR1 MGHRA, CDR2 YSYEKL. The CDR3 sequence is CASSQPTSERAPVDEQFF. CDR3 sequence (DNA): TGCGCCAGCAGCCAACCCACCTCGGAGCGGGCACCGGTCGATGAGCAGTTCTTC.

There are a few counts of this clone. The chain carries TRBV5-1 and TRBJ1-1; D might be TRBD1 (6 bases). The CDR3 totals 15 residues. V was clipped by 3 bases and J by 1 base, with 13 bases between them. Germline-derived CDR1 and CDR2 are SGHRS and YFSETQ. CDR3 protein: CASSSLPTGNTEAFF. CDR3 in DNA: TGCGCCAGCAGCTCACTCCCGACAGGGAACACTGAAGCTTTCTTT.

The chain uses TRBV28 and TRBJ1-3, with a tentative D call TRBD1 (5 bases). CDR1 and CDR2 (germline): MDHEN, SYDVKM. The CDR3 length is 13 residues. Trimming stripped 3 bases from V and 4 bases from J, with 7 bases between. Written as DNA, the CDR3 is TGTGCCAGCAGTTTTTCAGGGGGAAACACCATATATTTT. Encoded protein: CASSFSGGNTIYF.

The CDR3 sequence is CASSEQGAANTGELFF. The CDR3 DNA is TGTGCCAGCAGTGAGCAGGGGGCCGCGAACACCGGGGAGCTGTTTTTT. The chain is built from TRBV6-4 and TRBJ2-2, with TRBD1 matching over 8 bases. This CDR3 contains 16 residues. J was trimmed by 0 bases and V by 3 bases; bases with no gene match: 3. From germline, CDR1 is MRHNA and CDR2 SNTAGT.

This clone was seen only a few times. The chain links TRBV15 to TRBJ1-1, with D uncertain. This CDR3 has 15 residues. Looked up from germline, CDR1 is LNHNV and CDR2 is YYDKDF (reference sequence). V lost 3 bases and J 1 base, leaving 12 bases between the germline ends. The CDR3 here is CATSRDGKRNTEAFF. In DNA, the CDR3 is TGTGCCACCAGCAGGGACGGGAAACGGAACACTGAAGCTTTCTTT.

The chain combines TRBV7-2 with TRBJ1-6; D unclear. Germline V gene lookup returns CDR1 SGHTA and CDR2 FQGNSA. V lost 5 bases, J lost 3 bases, and 8 bases lay in between. This CDR3 contains 14 residues. The CDR3: CASSGRVYNSPLHF. CDR3 in DNA: TGTGCCAGCAGCGGTCGAGTCTATAATTCACCCCTCCACTTT. Using reference TRBV7-2 and TRBJ1-6 for the parts outside the CDR3, the full variable domain is GAGVSQSPSNKVTEKGKDVELRCDPISGHTALYWYRQSLGQGLEFLIYFQGNSAPDKSGLPSDRFSAERTGGSVSTLTIQRTQQEDSAVYLCASSGRVYNSPLHFGNGTRLTVT.

Here the CDR3 reads CASSYITGGTEAFF. The DNA of the CDR3 is TGTGCCAGCAGTTACATTACGGGAGGGACTGAAGCTTTCTTT. The chain has TRBV6-6 and TRBJ1-1; D not certain. The germline V gene encodes CDR1 MNHNY and CDR2 SVGAGI (reference sequence). Trimming shortened V by 2 bases and J by 5 bases, and 12 bases separated the two germline ends. This CDR3 spans 14 amino acids.

This clone was seen more than once but under ten times. This chain uses TRBV5-6 with TRBJ2-7; 12 positions match TRBD1. This CDR3 contains 15 residues. The junction had 6 bases not matched to a gene; V was cut back by 3 bases and J by 5 bases. Germline CDR1 SGHDT, CDR2 YYEEEE. The CDR3 reads CASSSLGTGGDEQYF. DNA of the CDR3: TGTGCCAGCAGCTCACTCGGGACAGGGGGCGACGAGCAGTACTTC.

The chain employs TRBV4-1 and TRBJ2-1, with 8 positions matching TRBD2. Trimming cost V 4 bases and J 2 bases; bases outside gene matches: 7. The CDR3 totals 16 residues. Germline CDR1 and CDR2: MGHRA and YSYEKL. The CDR3 reads CASSLGGRSTYNEQFF. The CDR3 coding sequence is TGCGCCAGCAGCCTAGGCGGGAGGTCCACCTACAATGAGCAGTTCTTC.

This chain joins TRBV2 and TRBJ1-5, with D possibly matching TRBD1 (5 bases). Trimming stripped 6 bases from V and 0 bases from J, with 12 bases between. Germline lookup yields CDR1 SNHLY and CDR2 FYNNEI. This CDR3 has 15 residues. CDR3 protein: CASRRGGNSNQPQHF. In DNA form, the CDR3 reads TGTGCCAGCAGGCGGGGGGGTAATAGCAATCAGCCCCAGCATTTT.

This clone occurred a few times. This chain uses TRBV6-5 with TRBJ1-2, with D unclear. Germline CDR1 reads MNHEY; CDR2 reads SVGAGI. V was shortened by 8 bases and J by 4 bases, with 8 bases between the two germline ends. This CDR3 comprises 11 residues. CDR3: CASGDSYGYTF. CDR3 sequence (DNA): TGTGCCAGCGGCGACTCCTATGGCTACACCTTC.

This chain joins TRBV7-9 and TRBJ2-2; a possible D gene is TRBD1 (6 bases). This CDR3 is 15 amino acids long. Trimming took off 5 bases at V and 1 base at J, with 11 bases between the two ends. Germline CDR1 SEHNR, CDR2 FQNEAQ (reference sequence). The CDR3 DNA reads TGTGCCAGCAGCCTACAACAGGGGAACACCGGGGAGCTGTTTTTT. The encoded protein is CASSLQQGNTGELFF.